A single sample is the source of the 13 T cell receptor beta chains below, sequenced in a study of breast tumors, draining lymph nodes, adjacent tissues. TCRdb ran MiXCR on the multiplex PCR reads and lists one entry per CDR3 protein. The data contain approximately 13,000 distinct CDR3 sequences, roughly 35% of them singletons. Sequencing was performed on breast tumor tissue. The receptor set was obtained from a female donor with breast cancer. Some clones in this sample may be carry-over from other donors' samples.

V usage is TRBV5-4 and J usage is TRBJ1-1; D possibly corresponds to TRBD1 (6 bases). Germline V CDR1 and CDR2: SGHNT, YYREEE (reference sequence). With 3 bases removed from V and 3 bases from J, the gap between germline ends came to 12 bases. This CDR3 has 14 amino acids. CDR3 in DNA: TGTGCCAGCAGCTCATGGGGGCAGGACACTGAAGCTTTCTTT. It translates to CASSSWGQDTEAFF.

The rearrangement joins TRBV19 to TRBJ2-5; D perhaps matches TRBD2 (5 bases). The germline V gene has CDR1 LNHDA and CDR2 SQIVND (reference sequence). The CDR3 covers 14 residues. V lost 5 bases and J lost 7, with 17 bases in between. CDR3 sequence reads: CASSLRSDGGTQYF. The CDR3 DNA follows: TGTGCCAGTAGTTTACGCTCTGATGGAGGGACCCAGTACTTC. Supplemented by reference TRBV19 and TRBJ2-5, the full variable domain reads DGGITQSPKYLFRKEGQNVTLSCEQNLNHDAMYWYRQDPGQGLRLIYYSQIVNDFQKGDIAEGYSVSREKKESFPLTVTSAQKNPTAFYLCASSLRSDGGTQYFGPGTRLLVL.

This clonotype came up many times. The V call is TRBV5-1, the J call TRBJ2-5; D is ambiguous. There are 15 residues in the CDR3. Per germline, CDR1 SGHRS and CDR2 YFSETQ. Trimming left V 0 bases short and J 0 bases short, with 9 bases between. The CDR3 loop is CASSLALRYQETQYF. The CDR3 bases are TGCGCCAGCAGCTTGGCCCTACGGTACCAAGAGACCCAGTACTTC.

This clonotype is medium-sized (0.01 to 0.1%) within its sample. The chain employs TRBV24-1 and TRBJ2-3; 9 nucleotides align to TRBD2. After removal of 3 bases from V and 2 bases from J, the junction contained 5 bases not matched to a gene. The CDR3 has 16 residues. From germline, CDR1 is KGHDR and CDR2 SFDVKD. In DNA, the CDR3 is TGTGCCACCAGTGATCCTCAGCGGGGGGACACAGATACGCAGTATTTT. The encoded protein is CATSDPQRGDTDTQYF.

The rearrangement links TRBV20-1 to TRBJ2-5, with 12 bases aligning to TRBD2. The CDR3 is 16 residues long. V shed 2 bases and J 0 bases; nucleotides not matched to a gene: 4. Germline V lookup: CDR1 DFQATT, CDR2 SNEGSKA (reference sequence). The CDR3 reads CSARRGLAGNQETQYF. CDR3 coding DNA: TGCAGTGCTAGACGTGGACTAGCGGGGAACCAAGAGACCCAGTACTTC.

In this sample, this clonotype turned up many times. The gene calls are TRBV12-3 or TRBV12-4 and TRBJ2-5; D is ambiguous. The CDR3 has 12 residues. Trimming removed 5 bases at V and 4 bases at J, with 8 bases between. For the CDR3, the DNA is TGTGCCAGCAGTCCCCACGCAGAGACCCAGTACTTC. Its translation: CASSPHAETQYF.

The gene calls are TRBV6-5 and TRBJ2-7; tentatively, D is TRBD2 (6 bases). The germline V gene encodes CDR1 MNHEY and CDR2 SVGAGI. The CDR3 consists of 15 residues. V lost 8 bases to trimming and J lost 4 bases, with 21 bases between them. DNA for the CDR3: TGTGCCAGCTGTCTAAGTGGGGCAGGGACTTACGAGCAGTACTTC. It specifies CASCLSGAGTYEQYF.

This clonotype was found many times. The chain employs TRBV20-1 and TRBJ2-3; TRBD2 agrees at 7 bases. This CDR3 is 14 amino acids long. The junction had 8 bases not matched to a gene; V was cut back by 4 bases and J by 4 bases. Germline values: CDR1 DFQATT, CDR2 SNEGSKA (reference sequence). CDR3: CSATAGNGADTQYF. The CDR3 coding sequence is TGCAGTGCTACAGCGGGGAACGGCGCAGATACGCAGTATTTT.

The CDR3 protein is CSARDQGTSGRLYNEQFF. The CDR3 region has the DNA TGCAGTGCTAGAGATCAGGGGACTAGCGGGCGGCTCTACAATGAGCAGTTCTTC. V usage is TRBV20-1 and J usage is TRBJ2-1; TRBD2 matches at 12 bases. This CDR3 has 18 residues. Per the germline V gene, CDR1 is DFQATT and CDR2 is SNEGSKA (reference sequence). V dropped 0 bases and J dropped 3; count of bases not matched to a gene: 9.

This clonotype is labeled medium-sized. This chain joins TRBV2 and TRBJ2-7; D is possibly TRBD2 (7 bases). This CDR3 contains 13 residues. Between the trimmed V and J ends, which lost 11 bases and 0 bases, there was a span of 14 bases. The V gene's germline CDR1 is SNHLY and CDR2 FYNNEI. CDR3: CAGKGGGSYEQYF. The DNA for the CDR3 is TGTGCCGGCAAGGGAGGGGGCTCCTACGAGCAGTACTTC.

A single count supports this clonotype. The chain couples TRBV20-1 to TRBJ2-3; 7 bases are a match to TRBD2. V lost 0 bases, J lost 5 bases, and 11 bases stayed unmatched. The germline CDR1 and CDR2 sequences are DFQATT and SNEGSKA (reference sequence). This CDR3 has 16 amino acids. The CDR3 bases are TGCAGTGCTAGAGAATCTAGGGCGGGAGTCAGAGATACGCAGTATTTT. This translates into CSARESRAGVRDTQYF.

This clonotype counts as medium-sized. The rearrangement joins TRBV4-1 to TRBJ2-7; TRBD1 matches at 9 bases. CDR3 length: 14 residues. CDR1 is MGHRA and CDR2 is YSYEKL in the germline V gene. Unmatched junction bases numbered 7, after V lost 4 bases and J lost 6 bases. This CDR3 is CASSPRDREGEQYF. In DNA, the CDR3 is TGCGCCAGCAGCCCCCGGGACAGGGAAGGCGAGCAGTACTTC.

Concerning this clonotype itself: A read error is likely, as this CDR3 ends without the conserved phenylalanine or tryptophan. The rearrangement uses TRBV24-1 and TRBJ2-7; tentative D call: TRBD1 (5 bases). The CDR3 totals 14 residues. The ends were cut back, 4 bases at V and 3 bases at J, with 12 bases in the middle. Germline V gives CDR1 KGHDR, CDR2 SFDVKD. The CDR3 reads CATSESRDSYEQYC. DNA for the CDR3: TGTGCCACCAGTGAGTCCCGCGACAGCTACGAGCAGTACTGC.